The sequence of this TCR beta chain was determined in a study of T-cell reconstitution after alpha-beta-depleted transplantation in children. Study observations and caveats: T cells produced anew were the main source of T-cell counts and diversity one year after transplant.

Unique molecular identifiers tagged the TCRbeta library. TCRdb reprocessed the PCR reads with MiXCR, giving one entry per CDR3 protein. The table lists approximately 130,000 distinct CDR3 sequences, about 9.5% of them singletons, with less than 25% in the top ten. After removal of 1 base from V and 1 base from J, the junction contained 6 bases not matched to a gene. CDR1 is DFQATT and CDR2 is SNEGSKA in the germline V gene (reference sequence). The CDR3 totals 15 residues. This clonotype was seen only a few times. Its antigen is currently unknown. The genes are TRBV20-1 and TRBJ2-7; TRBD2 aligns across 8 bases. The source material was PBMCs, mostly from graft donor cells, sampled 180 days after TCRalphabeta/CD19-depleted stem cell transplant. This TCR derives from a girl under two years old who had a stem cell transplant for combined immunodeficiency, so the T cells may come from the graft donor. In DNA form, the CDR3 reads TGCAGTGCTAGAGGTTTCAGCGGGAGATCCTACGAGCAGTACTTC. Its protein is CSARGFSGRSYEQYF.